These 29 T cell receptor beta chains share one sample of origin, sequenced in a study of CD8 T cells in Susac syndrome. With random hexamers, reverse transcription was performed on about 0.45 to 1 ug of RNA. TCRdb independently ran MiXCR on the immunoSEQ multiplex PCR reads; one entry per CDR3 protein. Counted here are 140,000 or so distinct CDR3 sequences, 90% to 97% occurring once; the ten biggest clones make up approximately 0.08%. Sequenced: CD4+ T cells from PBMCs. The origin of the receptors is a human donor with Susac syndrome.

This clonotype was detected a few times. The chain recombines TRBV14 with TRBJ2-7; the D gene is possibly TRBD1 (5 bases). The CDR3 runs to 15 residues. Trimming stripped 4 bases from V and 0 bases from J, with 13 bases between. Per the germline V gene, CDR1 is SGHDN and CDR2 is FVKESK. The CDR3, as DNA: TGTGCCAGCAGCCGAGGTACAGGATTCTCCTACGAGCAGTACTTC. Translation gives CASSRGTGFSYEQYF.

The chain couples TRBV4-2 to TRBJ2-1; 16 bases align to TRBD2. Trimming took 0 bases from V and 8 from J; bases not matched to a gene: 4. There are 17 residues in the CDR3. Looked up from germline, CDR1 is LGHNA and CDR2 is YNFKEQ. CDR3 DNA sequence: TGTGCCAGCAGCCAAGATGGGACTAGCGGGGGGGTCGATGAGCAGTTCTTC. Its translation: CASSQDGTSGGVDEQFF.

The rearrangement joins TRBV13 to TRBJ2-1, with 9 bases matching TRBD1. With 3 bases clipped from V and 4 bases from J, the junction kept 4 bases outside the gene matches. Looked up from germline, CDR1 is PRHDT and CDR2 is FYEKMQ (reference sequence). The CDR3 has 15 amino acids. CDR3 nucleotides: TGTGCCAGCAGCTTCCGACAGGGGGTATACAATGAGCAGTTCTTC. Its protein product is CASSFRQGVYNEQFF.

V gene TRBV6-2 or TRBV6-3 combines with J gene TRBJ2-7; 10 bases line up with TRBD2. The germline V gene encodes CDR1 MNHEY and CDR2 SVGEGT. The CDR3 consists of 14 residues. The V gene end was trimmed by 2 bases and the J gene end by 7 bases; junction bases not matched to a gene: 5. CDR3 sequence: CASSYGLAGVEQYF. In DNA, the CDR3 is TGTGCCAGCAGTTACGGCCTAGCGGGGGTTGAGCAGTACTTC.

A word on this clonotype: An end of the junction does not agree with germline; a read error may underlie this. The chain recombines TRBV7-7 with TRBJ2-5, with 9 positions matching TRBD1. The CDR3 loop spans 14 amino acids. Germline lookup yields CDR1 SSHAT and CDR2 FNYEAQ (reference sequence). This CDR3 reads CASSRDREAETQYF. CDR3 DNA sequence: TGTGCTAGCAGCCGGGACAGGGAGGCAGAGACCCAGTACTTC. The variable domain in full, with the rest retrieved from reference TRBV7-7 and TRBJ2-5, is GAGVSQSPRYKVTKRGQDVTLRCDPISSHATLYWYQQALGQGPEFLTYFNYEAQPDKSGLPSDRFSAERPEGSISTLTIQRTEQRDSAMYRCASSRDREAETQYFGPGTRLLVL.

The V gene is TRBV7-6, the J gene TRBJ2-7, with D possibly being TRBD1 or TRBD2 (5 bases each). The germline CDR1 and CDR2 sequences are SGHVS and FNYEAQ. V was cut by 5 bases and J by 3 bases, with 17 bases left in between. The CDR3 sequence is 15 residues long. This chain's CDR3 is CASSPNPGRDYEQYF. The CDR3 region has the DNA TGTGCCAGCAGCCCGAATCCGGGACGGGACTACGAGCAGTACTTC.

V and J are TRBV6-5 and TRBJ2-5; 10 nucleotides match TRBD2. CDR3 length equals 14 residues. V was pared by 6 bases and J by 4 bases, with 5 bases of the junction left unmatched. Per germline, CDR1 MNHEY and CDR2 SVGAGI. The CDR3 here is CASRRAGGRETQYF. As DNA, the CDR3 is TGTGCCAGCAGACGAGCGGGGGGGAGAGAGACCCAGTACTTC.

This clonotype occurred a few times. The CDR3 loop is CSVAPGGETQYF. CDR3 DNA: TGCAGCGTTGCCCCCGGGGGAGAGACCCAGTACTTC. V and J are TRBV29-1 and TRBJ2-5, with D possibly TRBD2 on 6 matching bases. This CDR3 region has 12 residues. V shed 4 bases and J shed 4 bases, with 10 bases lying between them. CDR1 and CDR2 from the germline V gene are SQVTM and ANQGSEA.

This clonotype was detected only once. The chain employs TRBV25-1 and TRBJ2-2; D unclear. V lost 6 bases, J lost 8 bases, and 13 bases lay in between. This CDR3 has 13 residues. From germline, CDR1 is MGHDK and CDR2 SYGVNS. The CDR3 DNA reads TGTGCCAGCAGGACGGATATATCGGGGGAGCTGTTTTTT. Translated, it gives CASRTDISGELFF.

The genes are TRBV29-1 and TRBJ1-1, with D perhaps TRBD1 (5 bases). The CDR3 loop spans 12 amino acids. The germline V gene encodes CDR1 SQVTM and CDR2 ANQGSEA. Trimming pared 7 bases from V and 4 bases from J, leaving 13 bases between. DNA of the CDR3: TGCAGCGCTGCAGGGACGTCCACTGAAGCTTTCTTT. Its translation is CSAAGTSTEAFF.

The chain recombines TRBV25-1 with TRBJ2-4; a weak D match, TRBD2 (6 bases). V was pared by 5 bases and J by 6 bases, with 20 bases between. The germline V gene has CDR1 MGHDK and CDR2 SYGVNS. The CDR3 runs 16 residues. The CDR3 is CASSMPGPEGRNIQYF. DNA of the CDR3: TGTGCCAGCAGTATGCCGGGCCCGGAGGGTAGAAACATTCAGTACTTC. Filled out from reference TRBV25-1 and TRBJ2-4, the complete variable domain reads EADIYQTPRYLVIGTGKKITLECSQTMGHDKMYWYQQDPGMELHLIHYSYGVNSTEKGDLSSESTVSRIRTEHFPLTLESARPSHTSQYLCASSMPGPEGRNIQYFGAGTRLSVL.

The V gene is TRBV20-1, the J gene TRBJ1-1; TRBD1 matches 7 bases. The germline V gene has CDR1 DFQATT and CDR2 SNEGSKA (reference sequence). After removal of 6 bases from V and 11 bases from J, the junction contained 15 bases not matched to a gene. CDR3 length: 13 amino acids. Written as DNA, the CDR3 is TGCAGTGCCCTTCAAGGGGGCATGGGTGGGGCTTTCTTT. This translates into CSALQGGMGGAFF.

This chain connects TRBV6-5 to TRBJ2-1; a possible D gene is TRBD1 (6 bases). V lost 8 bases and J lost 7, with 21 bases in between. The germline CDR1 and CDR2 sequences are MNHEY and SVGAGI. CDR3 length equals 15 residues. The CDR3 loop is CASRRTGLLWNEQFF. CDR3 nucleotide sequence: TGTGCCAGCCGGCGTACAGGGCTCCTTTGGAATGAGCAGTTCTTC.

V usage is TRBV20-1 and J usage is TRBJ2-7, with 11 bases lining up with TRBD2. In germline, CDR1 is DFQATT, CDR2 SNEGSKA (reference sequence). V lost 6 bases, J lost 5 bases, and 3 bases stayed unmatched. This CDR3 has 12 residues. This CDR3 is CSAGLAGDEQYF. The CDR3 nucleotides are TGCAGTGCAGGACTAGCGGGCGACGAGCAGTACTTC.

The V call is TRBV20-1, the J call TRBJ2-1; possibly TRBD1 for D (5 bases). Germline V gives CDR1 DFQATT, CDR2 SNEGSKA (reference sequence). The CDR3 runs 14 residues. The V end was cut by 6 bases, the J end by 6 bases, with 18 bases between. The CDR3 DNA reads TGCAGTGCAGGGGATTCTAGATTTGGCAATGAGCAGTTCTTC. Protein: CSAGDSRFGNEQFF.

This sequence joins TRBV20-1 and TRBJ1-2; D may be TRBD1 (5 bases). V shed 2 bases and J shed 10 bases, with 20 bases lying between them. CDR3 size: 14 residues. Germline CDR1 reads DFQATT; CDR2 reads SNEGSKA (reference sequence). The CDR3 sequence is CSARSQGTSGLYTF. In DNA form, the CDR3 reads TGCAGTGCTAGATCCCAGGGCACCTCTGGACTCTACACCTTC.

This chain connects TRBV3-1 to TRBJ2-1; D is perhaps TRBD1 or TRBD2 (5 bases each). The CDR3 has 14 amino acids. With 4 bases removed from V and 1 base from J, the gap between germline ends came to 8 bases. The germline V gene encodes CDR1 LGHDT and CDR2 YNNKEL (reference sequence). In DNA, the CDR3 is TGTGCCAGCAGCCGAGGGGCATCCTACAATGAGCAGTTCTTC. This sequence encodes CASSRGASYNEQFF.

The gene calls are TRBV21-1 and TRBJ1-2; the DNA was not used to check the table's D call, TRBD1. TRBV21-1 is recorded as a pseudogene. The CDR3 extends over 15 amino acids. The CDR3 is CASSNQGTDEGGYTF. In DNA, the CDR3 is TGTGCCAGCAGCAATCAAGGGACCGATGAGGGTGGCTACACCTTC.

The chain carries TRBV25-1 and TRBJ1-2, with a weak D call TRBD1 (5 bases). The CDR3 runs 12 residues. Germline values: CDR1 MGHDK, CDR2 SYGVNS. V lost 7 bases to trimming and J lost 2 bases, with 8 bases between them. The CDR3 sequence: CASMGDNYGYTF. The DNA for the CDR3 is TGTGCCAGCATGGGGGACAACTATGGCTACACCTTC.

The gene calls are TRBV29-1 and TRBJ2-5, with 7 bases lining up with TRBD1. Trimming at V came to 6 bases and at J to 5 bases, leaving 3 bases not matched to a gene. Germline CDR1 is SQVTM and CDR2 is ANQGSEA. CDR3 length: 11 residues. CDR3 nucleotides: TGCAGCGTCGACAGGGTGGAGACCCAGTACTTC. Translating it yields CSVDRVETQYF.

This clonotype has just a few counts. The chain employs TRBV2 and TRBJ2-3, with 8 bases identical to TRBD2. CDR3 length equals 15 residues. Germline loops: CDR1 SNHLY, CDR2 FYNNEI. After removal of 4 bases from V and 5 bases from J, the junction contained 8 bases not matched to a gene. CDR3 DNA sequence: TGTGCCAGCAGTGGAGTCGGGAGGGAGGTAGATACGCAGTATTTT. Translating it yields CASSGVGREVDTQYF. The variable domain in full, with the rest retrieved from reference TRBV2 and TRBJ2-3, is EPEVTQTPSHQVTQMGQEVILRCVPISNHLYFYWYRQILGQKVEFLVSFYNNEISEKSEIFDDQFSVERPDGSNFTLKIRSTKLEDSAMYFCASSGVGREVDTQYFGPGTRLTVL.

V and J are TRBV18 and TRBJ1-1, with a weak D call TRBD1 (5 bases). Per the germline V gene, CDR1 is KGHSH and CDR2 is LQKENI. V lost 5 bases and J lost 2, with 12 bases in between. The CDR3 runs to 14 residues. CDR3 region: CASSAKQVNTEAFF. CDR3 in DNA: TGTGCCAGCTCAGCGAAACAGGTTAACACTGAAGCTTTCTTT.

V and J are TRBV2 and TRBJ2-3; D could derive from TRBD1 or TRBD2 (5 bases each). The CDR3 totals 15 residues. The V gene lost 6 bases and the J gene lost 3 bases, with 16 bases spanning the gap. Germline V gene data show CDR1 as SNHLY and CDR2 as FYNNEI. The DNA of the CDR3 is TGTGCCAGCAGAGCCGGGACCCAGGGTACAGATACGCAGTATTTT. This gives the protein CASRAGTQGTDTQYF.

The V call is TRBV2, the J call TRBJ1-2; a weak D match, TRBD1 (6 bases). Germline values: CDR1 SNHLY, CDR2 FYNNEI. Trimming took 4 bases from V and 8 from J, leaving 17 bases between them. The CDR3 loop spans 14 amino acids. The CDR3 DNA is TGTGCCAGCAGTGTAAATCCGGGGGGCGCCGGCTACACCTTC. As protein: CASSVNPGGAGYTF.

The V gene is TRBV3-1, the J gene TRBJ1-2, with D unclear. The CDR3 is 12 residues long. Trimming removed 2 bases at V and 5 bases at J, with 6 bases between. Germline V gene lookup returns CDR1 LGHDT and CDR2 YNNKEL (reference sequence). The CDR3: CASSQIAYGYTF. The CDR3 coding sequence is TGTGCCAGCAGCCAAATCGCGTATGGCTACACCTTC. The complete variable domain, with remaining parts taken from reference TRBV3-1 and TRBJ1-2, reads DTAVSQTPKYLVTQMGNDKSIKCEQNLGHDTMYWYKQDSKKFLKIMFSYNNKELIINETVPNRFSPKSPDKAHLNLHINSLELGDSAVYFCASSQIAYGYTFGSGTRLTVV.

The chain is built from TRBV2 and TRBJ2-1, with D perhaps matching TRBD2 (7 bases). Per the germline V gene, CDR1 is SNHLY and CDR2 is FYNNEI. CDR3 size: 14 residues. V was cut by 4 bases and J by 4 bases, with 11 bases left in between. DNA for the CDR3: TGTGCCAGCAGTGGGGGGAGGGGGTACAATGAGCAGTTCTTC. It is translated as CASSGGRGYNEQFF.

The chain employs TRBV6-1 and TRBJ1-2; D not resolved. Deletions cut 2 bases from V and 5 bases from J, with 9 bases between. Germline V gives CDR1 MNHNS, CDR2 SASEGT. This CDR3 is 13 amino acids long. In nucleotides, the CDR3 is TGTGCCAGCAGTGAAAACCCAGATTATGGCTACACCTTC. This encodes CASSENPDYGYTF.

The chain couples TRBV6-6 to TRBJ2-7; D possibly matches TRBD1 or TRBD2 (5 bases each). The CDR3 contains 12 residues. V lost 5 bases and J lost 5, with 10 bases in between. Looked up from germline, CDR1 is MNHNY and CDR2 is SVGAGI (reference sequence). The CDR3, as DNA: TGTGCCAGCAGTCCCAGGGACCACGAGCAGTACTTC. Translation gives CASSPRDHEQYF.

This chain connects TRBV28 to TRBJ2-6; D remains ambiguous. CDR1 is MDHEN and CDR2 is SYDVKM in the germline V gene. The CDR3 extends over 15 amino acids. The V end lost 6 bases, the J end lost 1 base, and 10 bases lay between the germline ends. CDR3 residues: CASSWPGSGANVLTF. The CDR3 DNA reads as TGTGCCAGCAGCTGGCCCGGGTCTGGGGCCAACGTCCTGACTTTC.